This T cell receptor beta chain was profiled in a study of CD8 T cells in Susac syndrome. Trimming removed 6 bases from V and 2 bases from J, with 17 bases in between. The CDR3 extends over 15 amino acids. Germline-derived CDR1 and CDR2 are DFQATT and SNEGSKA (reference sequence). The T cells that were sequenced for TCR beta were CD8+ and CD4+ cells from blood. An input of 0.5 to 1 ug of RNA was subjected to reverse transcription using random hexamers. The CDR3 of TCR beta was amplified by immunoSEQ multiplex PCR across 54 Vbeta and 13 Jbeta. TCRdb independently ran MiXCR on the immunoSEQ multiplex PCR reads; one entry per CDR3 protein. The top ten clones hold around 0.2% of a sample with 250,000 to 300,000 distinct CDR3 sequences, almost 85% of them seen once.

The chain uses TRBV20-1 and TRBJ2-1; D assignment may be TRBD1 or TRBD2 (5 bases each). What was sequenced was CD8+ T cells from PBMCs. This TCR was sampled from a human donor with multiple sclerosis. DNA of the CDR3: TGCAGTGCGTATGGGACCGCTACTACCTACAATGAGCAGTTCTTC. It specifies CSAYGTATTYNEQFF.